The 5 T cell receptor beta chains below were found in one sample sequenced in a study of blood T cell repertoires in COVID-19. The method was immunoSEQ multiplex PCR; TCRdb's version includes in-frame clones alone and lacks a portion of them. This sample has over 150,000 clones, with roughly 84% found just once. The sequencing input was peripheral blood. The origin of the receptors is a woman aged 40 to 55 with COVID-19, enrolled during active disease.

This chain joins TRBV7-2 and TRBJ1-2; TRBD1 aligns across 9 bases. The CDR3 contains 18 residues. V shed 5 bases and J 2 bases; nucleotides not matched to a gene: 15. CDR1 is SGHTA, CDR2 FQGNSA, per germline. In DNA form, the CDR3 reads TGTGCCAGCAGCCAAGGATCATCAGGACAGGGGCCGAACTATGGCTACACCTTC. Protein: CASSQGSSGQGPNYGYTF.

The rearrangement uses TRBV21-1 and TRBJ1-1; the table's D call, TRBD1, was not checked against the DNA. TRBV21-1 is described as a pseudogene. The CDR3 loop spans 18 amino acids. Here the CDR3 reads CASSKGYRGQIRNPEAFF. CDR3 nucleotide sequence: TGTGCCAGCAGCAAAGGATACAGGGGGCAAATCCGGAACCCTGAAGCTTTCTTT.

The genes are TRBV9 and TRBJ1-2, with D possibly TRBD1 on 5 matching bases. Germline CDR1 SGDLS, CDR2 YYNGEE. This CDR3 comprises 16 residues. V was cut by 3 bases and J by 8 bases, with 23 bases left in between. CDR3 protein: CASSAWDSGESLGYTF. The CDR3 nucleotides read TGTGCCAGCAGCGCGTGGGACTCGGGGGAATCTCTCGGCTACACCTTC.

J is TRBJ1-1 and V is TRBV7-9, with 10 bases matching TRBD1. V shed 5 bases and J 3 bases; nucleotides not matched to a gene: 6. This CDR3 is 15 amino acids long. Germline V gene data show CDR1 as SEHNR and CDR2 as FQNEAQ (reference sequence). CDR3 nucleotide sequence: TGTGCCAGCAGCAAGGGGGACAGGGGATACACTGAAGCTTTCTTT. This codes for CASSKGDRGYTEAFF. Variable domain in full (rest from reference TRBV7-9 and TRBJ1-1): DTGVSQNPRHKITKRGQNVTFRCDPISEHNRLYWYRQTLGQGPEFLTYFQNEAQLEKSRLLSDRFSAERPKGSFSTLEIQRTEQGDSAMYLCASSKGDRGYTEAFFGQGTRLTVV.

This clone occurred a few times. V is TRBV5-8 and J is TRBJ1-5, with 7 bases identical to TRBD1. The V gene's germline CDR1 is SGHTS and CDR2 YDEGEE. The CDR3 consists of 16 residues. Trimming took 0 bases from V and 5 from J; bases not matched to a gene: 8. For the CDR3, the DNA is TGTGCCAGCAGCTTGGGAGACAGGGCGACTGATCAGCCCCAGCATTTT. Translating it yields CASSLGDRATDQPQHF.